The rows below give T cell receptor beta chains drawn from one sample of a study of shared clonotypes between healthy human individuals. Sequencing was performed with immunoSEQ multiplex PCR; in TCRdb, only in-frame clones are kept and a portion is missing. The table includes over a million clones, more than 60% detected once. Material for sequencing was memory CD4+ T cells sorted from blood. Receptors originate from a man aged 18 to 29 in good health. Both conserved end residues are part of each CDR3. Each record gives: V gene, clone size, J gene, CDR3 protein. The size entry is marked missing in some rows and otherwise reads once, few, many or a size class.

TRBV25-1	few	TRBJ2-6	CASGTRTGTGANVLTF
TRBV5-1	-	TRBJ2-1	CASSLSESAHNEQFF
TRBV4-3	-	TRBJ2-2	CASSQTRTGELFF
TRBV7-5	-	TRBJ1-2	CARTANWGAYGYTF
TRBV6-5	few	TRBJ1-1	CASRTEQGWNTEAFF
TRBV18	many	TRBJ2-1	CASSPTLGNEQFF
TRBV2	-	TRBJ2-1	CASSPSRLNYNEQFF
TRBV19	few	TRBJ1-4	CASSIGGNEKLFF
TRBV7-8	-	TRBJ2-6	CASSLLGQGVGSGANVLTF
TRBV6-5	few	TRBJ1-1	CASSARTGRTEAFF
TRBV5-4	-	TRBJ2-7	CASSYGQGAVYEQYF
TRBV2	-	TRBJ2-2	CASYRGELYSGELFF
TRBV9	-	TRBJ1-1	CASSPSGQPNTEAFF
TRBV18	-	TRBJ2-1	CASSPPGQGHNEQFF
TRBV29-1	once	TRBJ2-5	CSVEEGSGRGRETQYF
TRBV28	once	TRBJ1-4	CASSFQFSFFGGEKLFF
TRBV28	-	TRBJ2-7	CASSLFEYSGIDEQYF